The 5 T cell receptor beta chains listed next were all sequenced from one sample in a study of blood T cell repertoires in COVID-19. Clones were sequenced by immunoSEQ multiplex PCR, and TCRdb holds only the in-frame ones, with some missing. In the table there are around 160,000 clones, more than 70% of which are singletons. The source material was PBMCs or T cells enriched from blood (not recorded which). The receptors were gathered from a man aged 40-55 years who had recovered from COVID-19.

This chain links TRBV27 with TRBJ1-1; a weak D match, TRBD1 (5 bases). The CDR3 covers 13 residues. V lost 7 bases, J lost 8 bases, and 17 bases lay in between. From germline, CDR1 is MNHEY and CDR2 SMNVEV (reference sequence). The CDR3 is CASTKAGDREAFF. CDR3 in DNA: TGTGCCAGCACCAAGGCGGGGGATCGGGAAGCTTTCTTT.

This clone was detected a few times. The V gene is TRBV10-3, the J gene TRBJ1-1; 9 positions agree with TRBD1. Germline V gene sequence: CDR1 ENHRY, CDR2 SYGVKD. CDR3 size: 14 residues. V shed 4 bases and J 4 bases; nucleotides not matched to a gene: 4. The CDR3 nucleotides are TGTGCCATCAGTGTTGGGACAGGGCCCACTGAAGCTTTCTTT. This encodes CAISVGTGPTEAFF.

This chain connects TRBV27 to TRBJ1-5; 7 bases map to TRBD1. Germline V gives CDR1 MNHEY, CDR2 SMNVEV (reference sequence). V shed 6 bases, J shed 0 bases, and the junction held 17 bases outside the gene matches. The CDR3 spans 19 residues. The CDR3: CASRLTGQPHMYSNQPQHF. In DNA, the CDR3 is TGTGCCAGCAGGCTGACAGGGCAGCCTCATATGTATAGCAATCAGCCCCAGCATTTT.

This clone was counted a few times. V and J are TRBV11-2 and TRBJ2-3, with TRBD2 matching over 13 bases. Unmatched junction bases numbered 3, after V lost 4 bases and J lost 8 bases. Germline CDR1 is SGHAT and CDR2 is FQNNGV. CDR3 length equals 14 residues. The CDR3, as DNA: TGTGCCAGCAGCTACCGGACTAGCGGGGGTACGCAGTATTTT. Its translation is CASSYRTSGGTQYF.

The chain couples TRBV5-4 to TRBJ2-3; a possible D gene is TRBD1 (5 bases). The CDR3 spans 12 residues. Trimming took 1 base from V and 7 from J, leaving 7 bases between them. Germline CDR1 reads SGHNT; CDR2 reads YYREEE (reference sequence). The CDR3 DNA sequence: TGTGCCAGCAGCTTGAGGACAAATACGCAGTATTTT. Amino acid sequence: CASSLRTNTQYF.